This entry concerns a single TCR beta chain. What it binds is not known. Germline CDR1 and CDR2: SGHTA and FQGNSA. Trimming removed 4 bases from V and 2 bases from J; junction bases left unmatched: 4. The CDR3 totals 14 residues. Repertoires were generated with immunoSEQ multiplex PCR, while TCRdb's copy carries only in-frame clones and drops some. This sample yields 95,000 or so clones, of which roughly 88% are seen a single time; 3.5% to 4% belongs to the top ten. The data stem from a study of OX40 agonist ivuxolimab in advanced cancers. Study results and caveats: Among the lowest peripheral clonal expansion occurred in 0.1-3.0 mg/kg partial responders. CD8+ T cells showed, on average, more clonal expansion than CD4+ cells. In the 0.1 to 3.0 mg/kg range, CD4+ and CD8+ blood T cells had expanded clonally by week 6. Nonresponders included some who also had low normalized T-cell clonal expansion.

The V gene is TRBV7-2, the J gene TRBJ2-7, with 8 positions matching TRBD1. The sequenced sample was CD4+ or CD8+ T cells sorted from blood, obtained in a trial of the OX40 agonist ivuxolimab. This clonotype was obtained from an adult with an advanced solid tumor such as melanoma, head and neck, liver or kidney cancer. In nucleotides, the CDR3 is TGTGCCAGCAGCTCCCCGGACAGGGCCTACGAGCAGTACTTC. Amino acid sequence: CASSSPDRAYEQYF.